This is a list of T cell receptor beta chains from one sample in a study of blood T cell repertoires in COVID-19. Generated by immunoSEQ multiplex PCR, the TCRdb table keeps only in-frame clones and is missing some. The sample has approximately 160,000 clones; about 84% are singletons. The material sequenced was PBMCs or T cells enriched from blood (not recorded which). Source of these receptors: a man in his forties who had recovered from COVID-19. CDR3s include the opening cysteine and the closing phenylalanine or tryptophan. D genes are given only for firm matches. The listing skips clone size in some rows; elsewhere it reads once, few, many or a size class.

V gene	clone size	D gene	J gene	CDR3 DNA	CDR3 protein
TRBV18	once	.	TRBJ1-2	TGTGCCAGCTCACCAAGTAGGAAGGGGGATGACTATGGCTACACCTTC	CASSPSRKGDDYGYTF
TRBV5-1	.	.	TRBJ1-1	TGCGCCAGCAGTCAACAGGGTGTGAACACTGAAGCTTTCTTT	CASSQQGVNTEAFF
TRBV6-5	.	.	TRBJ1-6	TGTGCCAGCAGTACAGGGTTTTCACCCCTCCACTTT	CASSTGFSPLHF
TRBV6-6	.	.	TRBJ1-2	TGTGCCGTAGGACAGTTACCCTATGGCTACACCTTC	CAVGQLPYGYTF
TRBV7-3	few	.	TRBJ1-1	TGTGCCAGCAGCACGCAGGGAATAGGAACTGAAGCTTTCTTT	CASSTQGIGTEAFF
TRBV7-9	.	.	TRBJ1-4	TGTGCCAGCAGCTCCTTTCGGGAAAAACTGTTTTTT	CASSSFREKLFF
TRBV6-6	.	TRBD2	TRBJ2-3	TGTGCCAGCATCGACTCGGGGCGGGGGGGTACAGATACGCAGTATTTT	CASIDSGRGGTDTQYF
TRBV10-1	.	TRBD2	TRBJ2-3	TGCGCCAGCAGTGAGGGACTAGCGGGGCCAAGCACAGATACGCAGTATTTT	CASSEGLAGPSTDTQYF
TRBV6-5	.	TRBD1	TRBJ2-6	TGTGCCAGCAAGGGGGCGGCTGGGGCCAACGTCCTGACTTTC	CASKGAAGANVLTF
TRBV13	.	.	TRBJ1-2	TGTGCCAGCAGTCCCCGGTCGACAGTTACAGGGCGCTATGGCTACACCTTC	CASSPRSTVTGRYGYTF
TRBV2	.	.	TRBJ1-2	TGTGCCAGCATCCTGGCATCCAACTATGGCTACACCTTC	CASILASNYGYTF
TRBV5-1	.	.	TRBJ1-1	TGCGCCAGCAGCTTGGGCCCGACTATTGCGAACACTGAAGCTTTCTTT	CASSLGPTIANTEAFF
TRBV15	medium-sized	TRBD2	TRBJ2-3	TGTGCCACCAGCAGAGAGCGGGGGGGCACAGATACGCAGTATTTT	CATSRERGGTDTQYF
TRBV14	.	TRBD1	TRBJ2-5	TGTGCCAGCAGCCAGCTGACAGGGGGAAAGGGAGAGACCCAGTACTTC	CASSQLTGGKGETQYF
TRBV7-3	.	.	TRBJ1-1	TGTGCCAGCACCCAAGGGGTGCCCCAGGGCCTTGGTAACACTGAAGCTTTCTTT	CASTQGVPQGLGNTEAFF
TRBV11-3	.	TRBD2	TRBJ2-3	TGTGCCAGCAGCTTTACTAGCGGGGGGACAGATACGCAGTATTTT	CASSFTSGGTDTQYF
TRBV9	.	.	TRBJ2-1	TGTGCCAGCAGCGAAGTTTTTAGCTCAACCTACAATGAGCAGTTCTTC	CASSEVFSSTYNEQFF
TRBV7-3	.	TRBD1	TRBJ2-5	TGTGCCAGCAGCCCGGGGACAGGGCCGAAAGAGACCCAGTACTTC	CASSPGTGPKETQYF
TRBV30	.	.	TRBJ1-3	TGTGCCTGGTCCAGGGATGGAAACACCATATATTTT	CAWSRDGNTIYF
TRBV4-1	.	TRBD1	TRBJ2-3	TGCGCCAGCAGCCAAGAAGGAGTCAGGGGGCCCACAGATACGCAGTATTTT	CASSQEGVRGPTDTQYF
TRBV5-5	once	.	TRBJ2-7	TGTGCCAGCAGCTTTGGCCTCACCTACGAGCAGTACTTC	CASSFGLTYEQYF
TRBV7-3	.	.	TRBJ1-1	TGTGCCAGCAGCTCCCAGGCGGGGGCGGGCACTGAAGCTTTCTTT	CASSSQAGAGTEAFF
TRBV7-6	.	.	TRBJ1-5	TGTGCCAGCAGCGAAGTGAGGAATCAGCCCCAGCATTTT	CASSEVRNQPQHF
TRBV10-1	few	.	TRBJ2-4	TGCGCCAGCAGTGACGATCGGCAGGGGAGCGACATTCAGTACTTC	CASSDDRQGSDIQYF
TRBV2	.	.	TRBJ1-6	TGTGCCAGCACGGGACACGGAAATTCACCCCTCCACTTT	CASTGHGNSPLHF
TRBV20-1	.	.	TRBJ2-5	TGCAGTGCTAGTGACGGTGGAGCTAGCGTTATACAAGAGACCCAGTACTTC	CSASDGGASVIQETQYF
TRBV5-1	.	TRBD1	TRBJ1-4	TGCGCCAGCAGCTTGGGGGGACAGGGATCAACTAATGAAAAACTGTTTTTT	CASSLGGQGSTNEKLFF
TRBV3-1/TRBV3-2	.	.	TRBJ1-5	TGTGCCAGCAGCCAAGGTCAGGGTTACGGCAATCAGCCCCAGCATTTT	CASSQGQGYGNQPQHF
TRBV7-8	.	.	TRBJ1-2	TGTGCCAGCAGCTCCACCGGTGCGGGCTACACCTTC	CASSSTGAGYTF
TRBV7-8	.	TRBD1	TRBJ2-5	TGTGCCAGCAGCCGCATACAGGGGGCTAGGGGAGAGACCCAGTACTTC	CASSRIQGARGETQYF
TRBV19	.	.	TRBJ2-1	TGTGCCAGTAGTATTCAGCGATTCAATGAGCAGTTCTTC	CASSIQRFNEQFF
TRBV2	.	.	TRBJ1-4	TGTGCCACTCACACCGGCAGGGGCGTTAATGAAAAACTGTTTTTT	CATHTGRGVNEKLFF
TRBV3-1/TRBV3-2	.	TRBD2	TRBJ2-1	TGTGCCAGCAGATCCGCGGGGGGGCCTAGGGTAAATGAGCAGTTCTTC	CASRSAGGPRVNEQFF
TRBV5-6	.	TRBD1	TRBJ2-1	TGTGCCAGCAGGTTGGACAGGGCGAATGAGCAGTTCTTC	CASRLDRANEQFF
TRBV6-5	.	.	TRBJ1-2	TGTGCCAGCAGTTACTCGATTGGGGCCGGGGGGACTGGCTACACCTTC	CASSYSIGAGGTGYTF
TRBV9	few	TRBD2	TRBJ2-3	TGTGCCAGCACCGTACTAGCGGGGGCGGGGGATACGCAGTATTTT	CASTVLAGAGDTQYF
TRBV4-1	.	TRBD1	TRBJ1-2	TGCGCCAGCAGCCAATCCCATAGGGACAGACTTACTTATGGCTACACCTTC	CASSQSHRDRLTYGYTF
TRBV13	once	TRBD2	TRBJ2-3	TGTGCCAGCAGACCCTATAGCGGGGGGTTCACAGATACGCAGTATTTT	CASRPYSGGFTDTQYF
TRBV25-1	few	TRBD1	TRBJ1-3	TGTGCCAGCGGGGGACAGCTCTCTGGAAACACCATATATTTT	CASGGQLSGNTIYF
TRBV10-3	.	.	TRBJ1-3	TGTGCCATCAGAGTACAGGGAAGCTCTGGAAACACCATATATTTT	CAIRVQGSSGNTIYF
TRBV24-1	.	TRBD2	TRBJ2-2	TGTGCCACCAGTGATTTGGTCCTAGCGGGGGGGAAGAACACCGGGGAGCTGTTTTTT	CATSDLVLAGGKNTGELFF
TRBV4-1	few	TRBD2	TRBJ2-1	TGCGCCAGTTCCCGGGGACTAGCGGTCTACAATGAGCAGTTCTTC	CASSRGLAVYNEQFF
TRBV5-1	.	TRBD1	TRBJ2-1	TGCGCCAGCAGCTTTGACAGGGGCGAGCAGTTCTTC	CASSFDRGEQFF
TRBV19	.	.	TRBJ1-1	TGTGCCAGTACCAACTTGAACACTGAAGCTTTCTTT	CASTNLNTEAFF
TRBV19	.	TRBD1	TRBJ1-1	TGTGCCAGTAGTAATCGACCAGGACAGGGCACCACTGAAGCTTTCTTT	CASSNRPGQGTTEAFF